Detailed here is one TCR beta chain. The CDR3 is 14 amino acids. The V and J ends lost 5 bases and 0 bases respectively, with 11 bases between them. Germline CDR1 and CDR2: SGHVS and FQNEAQ. This entry belongs to a study of blood T cell repertoires in COVID-19. Study-wide background: The analysed material was cDNA or gDNA that came from T cells, B-cell-depleted T cells, or PBMCs.

Authors' data handling: Estimation of nucleated cell counts relied on the amplification of reference gene primers. The data were produced by immunoSEQ multiplex PCR, yet TCRdb's version contains in-frame clones alone and is incomplete. The V and J calls and clone size were taken over from that table, and D and trimming were inferred from the DNA. The repertoire consists of over 90,000 clones, with about 84% occurring once and the leading ten covering roughly 23%. The sequenced sample was peripheral blood. J is TRBJ2-7 and V is TRBV7-8; D gene unclear. This sequence was found in a man of 80 years or more with active or convalescent COVID-19. The DNA of the CDR3 is TGTGCCAGCAGCCCGCAACATTTCTCCTACGAGCAGTACTTC. Encoded protein: CASSPQHFSYEQYF. Based on the CDR3 plus reference TRBV7-8 and TRBJ2-7, the full variable domain is GAGVSQSPRYKVAKRGQDVALRCDPISGHVSLFWYQQALGQGPEFLTYFQNEAQLDKSGLPSDRFFAERPEGSVSTLKIQRTQQEDSAVYLCASSPQHFSYEQYFGPGTRLTVT.